The 22 T cell receptor beta chains given below trace back to one sample, sequenced in a study of T-cell memory formation after mild COVID-19. TCRdb processed the 5' RACE reads anew with MiXCR; each CDR3 protein has one entry. The table includes a few hundred thousand distinct CDR3 sequences, 28% detected once. The sample comprised PBMCs or a T cell subset sorted from them (not recorded which). These receptors all stem from an adult woman who had mild COVID-19 (a few samples of this study predate the infection). Cell type and time point are not known.

This clonotype came up once. The chain joins TRBV30 to TRBJ2-3, with D possibly being TRBD2 (5 bases). Trimming took off 5 bases at V and 2 bases at J, with 17 bases between the two ends. The CDR3 runs 15 residues. Looked up from germline, CDR1 is GTSNPN and CDR2 is SVGIG (reference sequence). As DNA, the CDR3 is TGTGCCTGGGGTTTACGCGGCGGGTACACAGATACGCAGTATTTT. Protein product: CAWGLRGGYTDTQYF.

This chain connects TRBV7-9 to TRBJ1-2; D gene uncertain. This CDR3 is built from 14 residues. Germline V gene data show CDR1 as SEHNR and CDR2 as FQNEAQ (reference sequence). V was clipped by 5 bases and J by 0 bases, with 10 bases between them. As DNA, the CDR3 is TGTGCCAGCAGCCCCCGGGCTGCTAACTATGGCTACACCTTC. Its translation: CASSPRAANYGYTF.

V usage is TRBV6-5 and J usage is TRBJ2-5; the match to TRBD1 covers 7 bases. CDR3 length: 15 residues. Germline V gives CDR1 MNHEY, CDR2 SVGAGI. V lost 0 bases to trimming and J lost 0 bases; unmatched junction nucleotides: 1. For the CDR3, the DNA is TGTGCCAGCAGTTACTCGGGACAGTACCAAGAGACCCAGTACTTC. Translating it yields CASSYSGQYQETQYF.

The chain employs TRBV5-5 and TRBJ1-1; possible D gene TRBD1, 5 bases. Germline CDR1 reads SGHKS; CDR2 reads YYEKEE (reference sequence). V was cut by 5 bases and J by 7 bases, with 15 bases left in between. The CDR3 extends over 13 amino acids. The chain's CDR3 is CASSPPGDGEAFF. The CDR3 DNA reads TGTGCCAGCAGTCCCCCCGGGGACGGTGAAGCTTTCTTT.

V is TRBV15 and J is TRBJ2-3; D gene unclear. Germline CDR1 LNHNV, CDR2 YYDKDF (reference sequence). Trimming stripped 0 bases from V and 1 base from J, with 5 bases between. The CDR3 has 14 residues. CDR3 sequence (DNA): TGTGCCACCAGCAGAGATTCAGGCACAGATACGCAGTATTTT. Its protein product is CATSRDSGTDTQYF.

This chain joins TRBV4-2 and TRBJ2-7; maybe TRBD2 (5 bases). CDR1 is LGHNA and CDR2 is YNFKEQ in the germline V gene. The V end lost 5 bases, the J end lost 5 bases, and 7 bases lay between the germline ends. CDR3 length: 11 residues. The DNA for the CDR3 is TGTGCCAGCAGCGCCGGGGACGAGCAGTACTTC. Amino acids: CASSAGDEQYF.

This clonotype showed up just a few times. The rearrangement joins TRBV20-1 to TRBJ2-7; no definite D call. The CDR3 runs to 12 residues. The ends were cut back, 3 bases at V and 4 bases at J, with 10 bases in the middle. Germline lookup yields CDR1 DFQATT and CDR2 SNEGSKA (reference sequence). The CDR3 sequence is CSASKAEYEQYF. The CDR3 coding sequence is TGCAGTGCTAGTAAGGCAGAGTACGAGCAGTACTTC.

V gene TRBV7-3 combines with J gene TRBJ2-3; 15 nucleotides line up with TRBD2. V shed 5 bases, J shed 3 bases, and the junction held 6 bases outside the gene matches. This CDR3 contains 17 residues. Germline V lookup: CDR1 SGHTA, CDR2 FQGTGA. The CDR3 DNA is TGTGCCAGCAGCCCCGGACTAGCGGGGGGGCTGACAGATACGCAGTATTTT. It is translated as CASSPGLAGGLTDTQYF. Together with reference TRBV7-3 and TRBJ2-3, the CDR3 gives the full variable domain: GAGVSQTPSNKVTEKGKYVELRCDPISGHTALYWYRQSLGQGPEFLIYFQGTGAADDSGLPNDRFFAVRPEGSVSTLKIQRTERGDSAVYLCASSPGLAGGLTDTQYFGPGTRLTVL.

V gene TRBV24-1 combines with J gene TRBJ2-1; D tentatively reads TRBD1 or TRBD2 (5 bases each). This CDR3 is built from 12 residues. In germline, CDR1 is KGHDR, CDR2 SFDVKD. V gave up 5 bases and J gave up 4 bases, with 5 bases separating them. The CDR3 sequence is CATSGGYNEQFF. Written as DNA, the CDR3 is TGTGCCACCAGTGGGGGGTACAATGAGCAGTTCTTC.

A few counts support this clonotype. The V call is TRBV29-1, the J call TRBJ2-5; TRBD2 is a possible D gene (7 bases). The CDR3 contains 13 residues. CDR1 is SQVTM and CDR2 is ANQGSEA in the germline V gene. The V end lost 3 bases, the J end lost 8 bases, and 16 bases lay between the germline ends. The CDR3 nucleotides are TGCAGCGTTGATCAGGGAGGGGGGGATACCCAGTACTTC. Translation: CSVDQGGGDTQYF.

This clonotype was recorded once. The gene calls are TRBV5-1 and TRBJ2-6; no firm D call. The CDR3 is 14 residues long. CDR1 and CDR2 from the germline V gene are SGHRS and YFSETQ. V shed 5 bases and J shed 0 bases, with 6 bases lying between them. The CDR3 region is CASRQNSGANVLTF. In DNA, the CDR3 is TGCGCCAGCAGACAGAACTCTGGGGCCAACGTCCTGACTTTC.

The chain employs TRBV24-1 and TRBJ2-3, with D perhaps matching TRBD1 or TRBD2 (5 bases each). There are 17 residues in the CDR3. Trimming removed 4 bases from V and 0 bases from J, with 16 bases in between. Germline-derived CDR1 and CDR2 are KGHDR and SFDVKD. CDR3 in DNA: TGTGCCACCAGTGACCCTCAGTATTGGGGGAGCACAGATACGCAGTATTTT. It specifies CATSDPQYWGSTDTQYF.

The rearrangement links TRBV4-2 to TRBJ2-7, with 9 bases fitting TRBD2. This CDR3 comprises 16 residues. V dropped 3 bases and J dropped 3; count of bases not matched to a gene: 9. Germline-derived CDR1 and CDR2 are LGHNA and YNFKEQ. The DNA for the CDR3 is TGTGCCAGCAGCCAGAGTTCCAGCGGGAGGTTCTACGAGCAGTACTTC. It yields the protein CASSQSSSGRFYEQYF.

V is TRBV6-1 and J is TRBJ1-2; tentative D call: TRBD1 (6 bases). Trimming removed 2 bases at V and 7 bases at J, with 20 bases between. The CDR3 consists of 16 residues. Per the germline V gene, CDR1 is MNHNS and CDR2 is SASEGT. In DNA, the CDR3 is TGTGCCAGCAGTGAAAATTCGGGGGCCCCATACCCTGGCTACACCTTC. The encoded protein is CASSENSGAPYPGYTF.

The chain couples TRBV7-9 to TRBJ1-2; no firm D call. The germline V gene encodes CDR1 SEHNR and CDR2 FQNEAQ (reference sequence). The CDR3 spans 14 residues. Trimming removed 2 bases at V and 6 bases at J, with 13 bases between. Here the CDR3 reads CASSLSIGQDGYTF. DNA of the CDR3: TGTGCCAGCAGCTTATCTATAGGGCAGGATGGCTACACCTTC.

The chain has TRBV3-1 and TRBJ2-7; 10 positions match TRBD2. This CDR3 contains 14 residues. Germline CDR1 LGHDT, CDR2 YNNKEL (reference sequence). V gave up 2 bases and J gave up 3 bases; unmatched junction bases: 1. CDR3 sequence: CASSQLAGDYEQYF. The CDR3, as DNA: TGTGCCAGCAGCCAACTAGCGGGGGACTACGAGCAGTACTTC.

This sequence joins TRBV6-5 and TRBJ1-5, with no clear D. Trimming took off 6 bases at V and 4 bases at J, with 7 bases between the two ends. This CDR3 comprises 12 residues. The germline CDR1 and CDR2 sequences are MNHEY and SVGAGI. CDR3 loop: CASSRPNQPQHF. DNA for the CDR3: TGTGCCAGCAGCCGACCTAATCAGCCCCAGCATTTT.

The gene calls are TRBV27 and TRBJ2-7; 7 bases are shared with TRBD1. Trimming at V came to 3 bases and at J to 4 bases, leaving 9 bases not matched to a gene. The germline CDR1 and CDR2 sequences are MNHEY and SMNVEV (reference sequence). The CDR3 extends over 15 amino acids. The CDR3 spells CASSLRQGVIYEQYF. DNA for the CDR3: TGTGCCAGCAGTTTGAGGCAGGGGGTTATTTACGAGCAGTACTTC.

This clonotype was seen more than once but under ten times. The junction does not match germline at one end; this may be a read error. J is TRBJ2-7 and V is TRBV7-9, with TRBD1 matching 9 bases. The V gene's germline CDR1 is SEHNR and CDR2 FQNEAQ (reference sequence). The CDR3 extends over 15 amino acids. Written as DNA, the CDR3 is TGTGCCAGCAGCCCAGGACAGGGGCGCTCCCACGAGCAGTACTTC. Amino acids: CASSPGQGRSHEQYF.

In this sample, this clonotype turned up a few times. In DNA form, the CDR3 reads TGCGCCAGCAGTGGAGGACAGGGCCAAACTAATGAAAAACTGTTTTTT. Amino acids: CASSGGQGQTNEKLFF. The chain links TRBV5-1 to TRBJ1-4; 8 nucleotides align to TRBD1. The V and J ends lost 5 bases and 1 base, in that order; junction bases with no gene match: 7. This CDR3 has 16 residues. CDR1 is SGHRS and CDR2 is YFSETQ in the germline V gene.

This clonotype came up a few times. The chain uses TRBV15 and TRBJ2-1; possible D gene TRBD2, 6 bases. The CDR3 runs to 14 residues. Germline V gives CDR1 LNHNV, CDR2 YYDKDF (reference sequence). Deletions cut 5 bases from V and 7 bases from J, with 15 bases between. Here the CDR3 reads CATSGRLGYNEQFF. For the CDR3, the DNA is TGTGCCACCAGCGGTAGACTAGGGTATAATGAGCAGTTCTTC.

The V call is TRBV9, the J call TRBJ2-2; D is undetermined. V lost 3 bases to trimming and J lost 2 bases, with 5 bases between them. Germline V lookup: CDR1 SGDLS, CDR2 YYNGEE. There are 13 residues in the CDR3. As DNA, the CDR3 is TGTGCCAGCAGCGCCGATAACACCGGGGAGCTGTTTTTT. This translates into CASSADNTGELFF.